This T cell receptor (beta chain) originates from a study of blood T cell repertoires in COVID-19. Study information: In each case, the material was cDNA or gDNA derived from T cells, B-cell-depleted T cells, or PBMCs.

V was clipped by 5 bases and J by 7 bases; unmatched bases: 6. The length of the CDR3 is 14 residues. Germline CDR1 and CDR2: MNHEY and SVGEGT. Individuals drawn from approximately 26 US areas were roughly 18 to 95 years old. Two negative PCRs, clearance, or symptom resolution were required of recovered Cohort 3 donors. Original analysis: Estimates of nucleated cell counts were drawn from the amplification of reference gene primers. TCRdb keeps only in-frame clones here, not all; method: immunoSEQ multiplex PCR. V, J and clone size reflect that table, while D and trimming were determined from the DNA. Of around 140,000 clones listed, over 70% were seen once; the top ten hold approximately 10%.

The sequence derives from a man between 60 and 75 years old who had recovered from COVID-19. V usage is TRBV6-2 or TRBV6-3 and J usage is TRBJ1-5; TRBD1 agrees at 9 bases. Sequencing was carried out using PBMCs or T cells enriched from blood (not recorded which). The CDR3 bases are TGTGCCAGCAGTCGTGGGACAGGGACGCAGCCCCAGCATTTT. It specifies CASSRGTGTQPQHF.